These T cell receptor beta chains were read from a single sample in a study of blood T cell repertoires in COVID-19. TCRdb's copy holds only in-frame clones and misses some; the assay was immunoSEQ multiplex PCR. In the table there are around 250,000 clones, 82% of which are singletons. The sample consisted of peripheral blood. The receptor set was obtained from a woman aged 18-30 years with acute or convalescent COVID-19. CDR3s include the opening cysteine and the closing phenylalanine or tryptophan. The order of the fields is clone size, J gene, V gene, D gene, CDR3 length, CDR3 DNA, CDR3 protein. D genes are given only for firm matches. The listing skips clone size in some rows; elsewhere it reads once, few, many or a size class.

abundance: many
j_gene: TRBJ1-3
v_gene: TRBV19
d_gene: NA
len: 15
CDR3nt: TGTGCCAGTCTGTCGGGACTGTCCTCTGGAAACACCATATATTTT
CDR3aa: CASLSGLSSGNTIYF

abundance: NA
j_gene: TRBJ2-7
v_gene: TRBV29-1
d_gene: NA
len: 13
CDR3nt: TGCAGCGTTGAAGATCCGACAGATTACGAGCAGTACTTC
CDR3aa: CSVEDPTDYEQYF

abundance: NA
j_gene: TRBJ2-5
v_gene: TRBV14
d_gene: NA
len: 16
CDR3nt: TGTGCCAGCAGCCAAGATTTCAACAGGGAGTGGGAGACCCAGTACTTC
CDR3aa: CASSQDFNREWETQYF

abundance: NA
j_gene: TRBJ2-7
v_gene: TRBV19
d_gene: TRBD1
len: 13
CDR3nt: TGTGCCAGTAGTGTGACAGGGACCTACGAGCAGTACTTC
CDR3aa: CASSVTGTYEQYF

abundance: NA
j_gene: TRBJ2-1
v_gene: TRBV19
d_gene: TRBD2
len: 18
CDR3nt: TGTGCCAGTAGTATTGGGACTAGCGGCCGTAGCTCCTACAATGAGCAGTTCTTC
CDR3aa: CASSIGTSGRSSYNEQFF

abundance: NA
j_gene: TRBJ2-7
v_gene: TRBV5-4
d_gene: TRBD2
len: 15
CDR3nt: TGTGCCAGCAGCTTGGTACTAGCGGGAGACTACGAGCAGTACTTC
CDR3aa: CASSLVLAGDYEQYF

abundance: NA
j_gene: TRBJ1-2
v_gene: TRBV19
d_gene: NA
len: 14
CDR3nt: TGTGCCAGTAGTACACAGGGTCCCGGCTATGGCTACACCTTC
CDR3aa: CASSTQGPGYGYTF

abundance: NA
j_gene: TRBJ2-3
v_gene: TRBV6-5
d_gene: TRBD2
len: 16
CDR3nt: TGTGCCAGCAGTTACGGGGCGGGAGGGCCAACAGATACGCAGTATTTT
CDR3aa: CASSYGAGGPTDTQYF

abundance: once
j_gene: TRBJ2-1
v_gene: TRBV7-2
d_gene: TRBD2
len: 17
CDR3nt: TGTGCCAGCAGCTTAGCGGGACTAGCGGGAGGGATAAATGAGCAGTTCTTC
CDR3aa: CASSLAGLAGGINEQFF

abundance: NA
j_gene: TRBJ1-1
v_gene: TRBV15
d_gene: NA
len: 12
CDR3nt: TGTGCCACCAGCAGTCGGGCGGGTGAAGCTTTCTTT
CDR3aa: CATSSRAGEAFF

abundance: NA
j_gene: TRBJ2-7
v_gene: TRBV30
d_gene: TRBD2
len: 14
CDR3nt: TGTGCCTGGAGCCGTGGCGGGAGCTCCTACGAGCAGTACTTC
CDR3aa: CAWSRGGSSYEQYF

abundance: NA
j_gene: TRBJ1-4
v_gene: TRBV7-9
d_gene: NA
len: 16
CDR3nt: TGTGCCAGCAGCTTAGTATCCGGGAAGGCGAATGAAAAACTGTTTTTT
CDR3aa: CASSLVSGKANEKLFF

abundance: NA
j_gene: TRBJ2-5
v_gene: TRBV19
d_gene: TRBD2
len: 14
CDR3nt: TGTGCCAGTAGTACCCTAGCGGGAACAGAGACCCAGTACTTC
CDR3aa: CASSTLAGTETQYF

abundance: NA
j_gene: TRBJ2-7
v_gene: TRBV19
d_gene: TRBD1
len: 16
CDR3nt: TGTGCCAGTAGTATAAAAACGGGACAGGCCTTCTACGAGCAGTACTTC
CDR3aa: CASSIKTGQAFYEQYF

abundance: NA
j_gene: TRBJ1-1
v_gene: TRBV9
d_gene: NA
len: 15
CDR3nt: TGTGCCAGCAGCGTAGATGGCGGTCCCGGCACTGAAGCTTTCTTT
CDR3aa: CASSVDGGPGTEAFF